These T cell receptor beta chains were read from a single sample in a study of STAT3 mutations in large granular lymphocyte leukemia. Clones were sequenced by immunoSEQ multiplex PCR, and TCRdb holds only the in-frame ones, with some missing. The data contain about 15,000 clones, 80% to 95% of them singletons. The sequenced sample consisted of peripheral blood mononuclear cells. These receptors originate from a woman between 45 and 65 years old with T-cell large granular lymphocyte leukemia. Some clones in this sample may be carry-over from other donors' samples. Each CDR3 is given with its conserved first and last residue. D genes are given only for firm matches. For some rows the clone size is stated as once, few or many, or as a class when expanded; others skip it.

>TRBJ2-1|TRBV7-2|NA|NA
CASSRPRGRGNEQFF
TGTGCCAGCAGCCGGCCGCGGGGGCGCGGGAATGAGCAGTTCTTC
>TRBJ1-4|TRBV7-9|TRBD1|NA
CASSPRRGRGEKLFF
TGTGCCAGCAGCCCGAGAAGGGGGCGAGGGGAAAAACTGTTTTTT
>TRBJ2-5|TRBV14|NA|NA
CASSRKRGFTTQYF
TGTGCCAGCAGCCGCAAAAGAGGCTTTACGACCCAGTACTTC
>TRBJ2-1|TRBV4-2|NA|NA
CASSRSGTNYNEQFF
TGTGCCAGCAGTCGGTCCGGTACGAACTACAATGAGCAGTTCTTC
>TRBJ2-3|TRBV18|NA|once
CASSPRDTGTDTQYF
TGTGCCAGCTCACCAAGGGACACCGGCACAGATACGCAGTATTTT
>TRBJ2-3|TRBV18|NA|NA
CASSRSGSTDTQYF
TGTGCCAGCTCACGCAGCGGGAGCACAGATACGCAGTATTTT
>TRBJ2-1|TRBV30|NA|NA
CAWVGAYEQFF
TGTGCCTGGGTCGGGGCTTATGAGCAGTTCTTC
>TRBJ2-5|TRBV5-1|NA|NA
CASSLRELGLGTQYF
TGCGCCAGCAGCTTGCGGGAGTTAGGGCTCGGGACCCAGTACTTC
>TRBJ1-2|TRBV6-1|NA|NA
CASSEAPYYGYTF
TGTGCCAGCAGTGAAGCTCCATACTATGGCTACACCTTC
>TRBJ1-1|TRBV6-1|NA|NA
CASSSEAGGISEAFF
TGTGCCAGCAGTTCCGAGGCGGGGGGCATATCTGAAGCTTTCTTT
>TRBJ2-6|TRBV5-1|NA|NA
CASSLIPRGSGANVLTF
TGCGCCAGCAGCTTGATCCCGAGGGGATCTGGGGCCAACGTCCTGACTTTC
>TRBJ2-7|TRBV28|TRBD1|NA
CASSPRDRGPNEQYF
TGTGCCAGCAGCCCCCGGGACAGGGGGCCGAACGAGCAGTACTTC
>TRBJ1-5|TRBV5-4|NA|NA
CASSFGGLEAKAQHF
TGTGCCAGCAGCTTCGGCGGCCTAGAGGCCAAGGCCCAGCATTTT
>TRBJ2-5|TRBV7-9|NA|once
CASSLYYDPRETQYF
TGTGCCAGCAGCTTATACTATGACCCTCGAGAGACCCAGTACTTC
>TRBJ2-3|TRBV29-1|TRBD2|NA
CSVGGLAGVSTDTQYF
TGCAGCGTCGGGGGACTAGCGGGGGTTAGCACAGATACGCAGTATTTT
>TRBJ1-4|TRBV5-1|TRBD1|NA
CASSVPTGATNEKLFF
TGCGCCAGCAGCGTTCCGACAGGGGCAACTAATGAAAAACTGTTTTTT
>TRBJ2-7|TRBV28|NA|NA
CASSLWRGRAYEQYF
TGTGCCAGCAGTCTTTGGCGGGGGCGGGCCTACGAGCAGTACTTC
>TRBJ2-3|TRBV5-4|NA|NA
CASSKSTDTQYF
TGTGCCAGCAGTAAATCCACAGATACGCAGTATTTT
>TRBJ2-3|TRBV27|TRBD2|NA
CASSLDRLAGADTQYF
TGTGCCAGCAGTTTAGATCGACTAGCGGGAGCAGATACGCAGTATTTT
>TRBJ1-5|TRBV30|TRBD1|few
CAWSATPQGGMSNQPQHF
TGTGCCTGGAGTGCTACCCCGCAGGGGGGTATGAGCAATCAGCCCCAGCATTTT
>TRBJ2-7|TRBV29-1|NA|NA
CSVARRLGYEQYF
TGCAGCGTTGCCCGGCGGTTGGGCTACGAGCAGTACTTC
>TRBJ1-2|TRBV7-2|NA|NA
CASSLGGVRGYGYTF
TGTGCCAGCAGCTTAGGAGGGGTTCGGGGCTATGGCTACACCTTC
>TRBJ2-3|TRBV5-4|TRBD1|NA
CASSYRGLGDTQYF
TGTGCCAGCAGTTACAGGGGGCTTGGAGATACGCAGTATTTT
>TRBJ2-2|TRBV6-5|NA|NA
CASSYWDFNTGELFF
TGTGCCAGCAGTTACTGGGACTTTAACACCGGGGAGCTGTTTTTT
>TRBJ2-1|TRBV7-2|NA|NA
CASSLSRGGMPNEQFF
TGTGCCAGCAGCCTGTCCCGTGGAGGGATGCCAAATGAGCAGTTCTTC
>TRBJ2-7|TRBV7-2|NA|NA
CASSIVGGSVSYEQYF
TGTGCCAGCAGCATCGTGGGGGGATCCGTCTCCTACGAGCAGTACTTC
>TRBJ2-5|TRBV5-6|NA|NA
CASSFQETQYF
TGTGCCAGCAGCTTTCAAGAGACCCAGTACTTC
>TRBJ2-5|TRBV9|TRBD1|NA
CASSMWTGATPGTQYF
TGTGCCAGCAGCATGTGGACAGGGGCCACTCCAGGGACCCAGTACTTC
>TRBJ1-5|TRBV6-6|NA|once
CASSYEGRDNQPQHF
TGTGCCAGCAGTTACGAGGGAAGGGACAATCAGCCCCAGCATTTT
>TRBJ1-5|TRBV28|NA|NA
CASIPWGNQPQHF
TGTGCCAGCATTCCCTGGGGGAATCAGCCCCAGCATTTT
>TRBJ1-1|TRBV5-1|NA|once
CASSPATRTANTEAFF
TGCGCCAGCAGCCCTGCTACAAGGACAGCGAACACTGAAGCTTTCTTT
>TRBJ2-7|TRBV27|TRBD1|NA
CASSYRQGPGEQYF
TGTGCCAGCAGTTATAGACAGGGACCGGGCGAGCAGTACTTC
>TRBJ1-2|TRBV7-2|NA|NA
CASGAYQNPYGYTF
TGTGCCAGCGGAGCTTACCAGAACCCCTATGGCTACACCTTC
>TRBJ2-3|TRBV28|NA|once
CASSFGGTDTQYF
TGTGCCAGCAGTTTCGGCGGCACAGATACGCAGTATTTT
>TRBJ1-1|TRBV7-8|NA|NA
CASSLEGNTEAFF
TGTGCCAGCAGCTTAGAGGGGAACACTGAAGCTTTCTTT
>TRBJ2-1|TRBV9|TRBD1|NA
CASSVASKLGQGRDEQFF
TGTGCCAGCAGCGTAGCTTCTAAGTTGGGACAGGGCAGAGATGAGCAGTTCTTC
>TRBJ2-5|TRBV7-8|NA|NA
CASSTNQGIQETQYF
TGTGCCAGCAGCACAAATCAGGGGATCCAAGAGACCCAGTACTTC
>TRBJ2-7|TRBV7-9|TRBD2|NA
CASSQAAGGLYEQYF
TGTGCCAGCAGCCAGGCAGCGGGAGGTCTCTACGAGCAGTACTTC